The source of this TCR beta chain is a study of neurological immune-mediated disorders. Study-level information: About 90% of the roughly 34 multiple sclerosis patients had relapsing-remitting disease; 3 had secondary progressive.

The unsorted libraries were generated from a total of 2 million PBMCs, which had been stored in RNAlater at -80 C. In this sample, this clonotype turned up many times. The cDNA was generated through 5'RACE incorporating 10-nucleotide random UMIs. Every sequencing run generated over 170 million TCR-beta sequences from 15-18 subjects. One entry per CDR3 protein results from TCRdb running MiXCR on the 5' RACE reads. The data contain tens of thousands of distinct CDR3 sequences, approximately 4.1% of them singletons. Trimming pared 0 bases from V and 2 bases from J, leaving 11 bases between. Germline values: CDR1 MGHRA, CDR2 YSYEKL. The CDR3 sequence is 15 residues long.

Source material: PBMCs. This TCR was recovered from a man in his fifties or sixties with multiple sclerosis. The V gene is TRBV4-1, the J gene TRBJ2-7; possible D gene TRBD2, 5 bases. The CDR3 DNA follows: TGCGCCAGCAGCCAAGATTCGGGGTCGGCCTACGAGCAGTACTTC. This encodes CASSQDSGSAYEQYF.